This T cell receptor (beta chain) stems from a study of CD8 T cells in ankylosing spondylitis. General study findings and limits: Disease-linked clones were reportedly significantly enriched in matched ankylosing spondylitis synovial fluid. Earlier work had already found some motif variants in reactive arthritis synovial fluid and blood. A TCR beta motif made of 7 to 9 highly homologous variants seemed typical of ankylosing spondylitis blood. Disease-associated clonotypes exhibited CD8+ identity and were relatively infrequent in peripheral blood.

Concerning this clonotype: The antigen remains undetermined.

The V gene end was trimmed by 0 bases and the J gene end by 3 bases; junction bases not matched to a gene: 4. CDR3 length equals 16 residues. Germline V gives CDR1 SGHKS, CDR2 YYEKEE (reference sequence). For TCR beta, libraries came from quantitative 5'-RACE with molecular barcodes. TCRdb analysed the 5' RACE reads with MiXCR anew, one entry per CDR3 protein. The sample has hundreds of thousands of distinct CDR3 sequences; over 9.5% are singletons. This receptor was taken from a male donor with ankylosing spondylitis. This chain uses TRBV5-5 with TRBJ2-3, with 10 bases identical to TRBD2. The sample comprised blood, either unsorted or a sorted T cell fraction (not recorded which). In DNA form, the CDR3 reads TGTGCCAGCAGCTTGGGGGCTAGCGGGAGAACAGATACGCAGTATTTT. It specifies CASSLGASGRTDTQYF. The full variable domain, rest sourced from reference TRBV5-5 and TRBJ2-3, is DAGVTQSPTHLIKTRGQQVTLRCSPISGHKSVSWYQQVLGQGPQFIFQYYEKEERGRGNFPDRFSARQFPNYSSELNVNALLLGDSALYLCASSLGASGRTDTQYFGPGTRLTVL.